This entry is about one TCR beta chain. Its antigen is unknown. This entry comes from a study of CD8 T cells in ankylosing spondylitis. General study points: A motif in TCR beta, a set of roughly eight highly homologous variants, appeared characteristic of ankylosing spondylitis blood. CD8+ cells made up the disease-linked clones, which were relatively rare in peripheral blood. Disease-linked clones reportedly showed significant enrichment in matched ankylosing spondylitis synovial fluid.

From germline, CDR1 is MNHNS and CDR2 SASEGT. Trimming removed 2 bases at V and 1 base at J, with 8 bases between. CDR3 size: 14 residues. Each CDR3 protein gets one entry after TCRdb re-called the 5' RACE reads with MiXCR. Among about 90,000 distinct CDR3 sequences listed, approximately 9.6% were seen once. The specimen sequenced was blood, either unsorted or a sorted T cell fraction (not recorded which). The sequence derives from a male donor with ankylosing spondylitis. The chain employs TRBV6-1 and TRBJ2-5; possibly TRBD1 for D (5 bases). CDR3 sequence reads: CASSEQGAQETQYF. DNA for the CDR3: TGTGCCAGCAGTGAACAGGGTGCCCAAGAGACCCAGTACTTC.